The entry below gives a single T cell receptor beta chain sequence along with its context. The sample belongs to a study of T cells after yellow fever vaccination. Each CDR3 protein gets one entry after TCRdb re-called the 5' RACE reads with MiXCR. The table shows about 340,000 distinct CDR3 sequences, with about 4% occurring only once. CDR1 is MNHEY and CDR2 is SVGAGI in the germline V gene. CDR3 length: 13 amino acids. The V and J ends lost 8 bases and 1 base respectively, with 11 bases between them. This rearrangement joins TRBV6-5 to TRBJ1-2; possible D gene TRBD1, 5 bases. This material consisted of PBMCs, taken 5 days after the yellow fever booster vaccination. The TCR was taken from a man younger than 35 who received the YFV17D yellow fever vaccine. The CDR3 protein is CASGEGINYGYTF. The CDR3 DNA is TGTGCCAGCGGGGAGGGGATTAACTATGGCTACACCTTC.